This TCR beta chain is drawn from a study of spatial heterogeneity in lung cancer. Turning to the study itself: Every unique TCR and UMI combination, on average, appeared more than ten times in raw reads.

Regarding time point: sample taken at primary tumor resection. Without sorting, whole RNA was sequenced from tumor, nontumor lung or frozen PBMC. Patients with untreated early-stage non-small cell lung cancer, numbering roughly 69, were the donors. Study results and caveats: Ubiquitous, expanded tumor-derived TCRs were more frequently observed in blood at resection than at follow-up.

This clonotype was seen ten or more times. The antigen remains undetermined. V was clipped by 4 bases and J by 0 bases, with 13 bases between them. The germline gives CDR1 SQVTM, CDR2 ANQGSEA. The CDR3 has 14 residues. Every TCR cDNA molecule bore its own unique molecular identifier. Via MiXCR, TCRdb re-called the 5' RACE reads, giving one row per CDR3 protein. The sample includes about 40,000 distinct CDR3 sequences, less than 5.5% of them seen just once. This TCR was sampled from a female donor with early-stage non-small cell lung cancer. The material was PBMCs, obtained at surgery. V and J are TRBV29-1 and TRBJ2-7, with D possibly being TRBD1 or TRBD2 (5 bases each). CDR3 coding DNA: TGCAGCGTTGGAGGGGACCAGCTCTCCTACGAGCAGTACTTC. This codes for CSVGGDQLSYEQYF.